This T cell receptor (beta chain) is from a study of T cell responses to AZD1222 COVID-19 vaccine. This clone was seen once. The method was immunoSEQ multiplex PCR; TCRdb's version includes in-frame clones alone and lacks a portion of them. The sample records 150,000 to 200,000 clones, less than 95% being singletons. The CDR3 sequence is 16 residues long. CDR1 is SGHTS and CDR2 is YDEGEE in the germline V gene. V was pared by 7 bases and J by 1 base, with 12 bases of the junction left unmatched. The sequence was obtained from an adult in good health. The chain is built from TRBV5-8 and TRBJ2-7; 9 bases line up with TRBD1. The starting material was peripheral blood, obtained on day 0 of AZD1222 vaccination. CDR3 amino acids: CASGPIGTGRSYEQYF. The CDR3 nucleotides are TGTGCCAGCGGCCCCATAGGGACAGGGAGATCCTACGAGCAGTACTTC.